This TCR beta chain was obtained from a study of Ad26.COV2.S vaccination and SARS-CoV-2 variants. Looking at the study overall: Each vaccinee took Ad26.COV2.S intramuscularly, once or twice 56 days apart. Study-wide points: Placebo recipients showed lower spike-specific TCR breadth than vaccinees. Considerable breadth of spike-specific CD8+ and CD4+ T cell responses has reportedly been documented following vaccination.

Remarks on this clone: Its antigen remains unknown.

Treatment described: some 20 received Ad26.COV2.S at low or high dose, single or two shots; about 5 received placebo; per-sample allocation not given. Day 63 after the first injection of vaccine or placebo was the sampling time. In germline, CDR1 is GTSNPN, CDR2 SVGIG (reference sequence). The CDR3 has 11 residues. The V end was cut by 3 bases, the J end by 8 bases, with 8 bases between. Clones were sequenced by immunoSEQ multiplex PCR, and TCRdb holds only the in-frame ones, with some missing. The sample lists some 390,000 clones, around 89% occurring once. The sequence was collected from a person aged 18 to 65 who received the Ad26.COV2.S COVID-19 vaccine or a placebo. Material: peripheral blood, obtained in a trial of Ad26.COV2.S vaccine versus placebo. This chain uses TRBV30 with TRBJ2-1; D is undetermined. In nucleotides, the CDR3 is TGTGCCTGGAGCACATTCGATGAGCAGTTCTTC. This encodes CAWSTFDEQFF.